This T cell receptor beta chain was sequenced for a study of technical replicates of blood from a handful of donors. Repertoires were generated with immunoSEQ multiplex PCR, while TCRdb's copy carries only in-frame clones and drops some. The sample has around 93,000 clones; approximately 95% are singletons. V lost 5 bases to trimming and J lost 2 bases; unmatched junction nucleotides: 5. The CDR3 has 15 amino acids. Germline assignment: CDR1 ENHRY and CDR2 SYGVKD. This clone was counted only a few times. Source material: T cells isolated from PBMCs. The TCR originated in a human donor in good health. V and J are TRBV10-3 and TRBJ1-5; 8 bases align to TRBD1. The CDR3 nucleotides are TGTGCCATCAGTTCAGGGGGCCATGGCAATCAGCCCCAGCATTTT. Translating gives CAISSGGHGNQPQHF.